This T cell receptor (beta chain) was identified in a study of blood T cell repertoires in COVID-19. Study information: Sites across the United States, Italy and Spain contributed samples from acute and convalescent COVID-19. PBMCs, B-cell-depleted T cells, or T cells provided the cDNA or gDNA that made up the material.

Germline values: CDR1 SGDLS, CDR2 YYNGEE. The V end was cut by 0 bases, the J end by 5 bases, with 3 bases between. The CDR3 runs 13 residues. Per the authors' pipeline: Estimation of nucleated cell counts was performed using reference gene primer amplification. Profiled with immunoSEQ multiplex PCR; TCRdb holds only in-frame clones, not every one. V, J and clone size were drawn from that table, and D and trimming were deduced from the DNA. The repertoire holds fewer than 50,000 clones, about 80% seen once, with 15% to 20% in the top ten. The specimen was peripheral blood. V gene TRBV9 combines with J gene TRBJ1-6, with D hard to call. The source is a man aged 65 to 79 with acute or convalescent COVID-19. The CDR3 is CASSVGDNSPLHF. The CDR3 bases are TGTGCCAGCAGCGTAGGAGATAATTCACCCCTCCACTTT.